This T cell receptor (beta chain) stems from a study of shared clonotypes between healthy human individuals (TCRdb year 2020). Some background on the complete study: Three men and a couple of women, aged 18 to 49 years, made up the cohort. Per donor, three plates each were used for CD4 naive and CD4 memory, two for CD8 naive, and one for CD8 memory. The study deeply sequenced blood TCR repertoires of about 5 healthy adults to estimate repertoire size and the extent of clonotype sharing between individuals. To increase sequencing depth and limit assay-specific biases, different laboratories used diverse techniques to prepare libraries and sequence TCR repertoires. Per donor, leukapheresis produced somewhere between about 0.94 and 9 billion PBMCs. The full study reports these points: Sampling was restricted to blood, and TCR repertoires in tissue are likely to differ from TCR repertoires in blood. Sharing across a handful of donors was observed for about 5% of naive CD4, over 3% of naive CD8, roughly 2.3% of memory CD4, and about 0.4% of memory CD8 clonotypes. Based on pairwise subsampling, the degree of clonotype sharing among donors was expected to be affected by sequencing depth. Naive subsets generally had larger estimated clonotype richness than memory subsets did. Rarefaction of sorted-subset datasets indicated incomplete sequencing despite the large sequencing depth. Clonotypes shared by all four sorted-subset donors showed higher generation probabilities than non-shared clonotypes. The genetic and exposure-history diversity represented was limited by the small number of donors.

Donors were healthy HIV-negative adults with no recently reported acute infections or vaccinations. All donors were Caucasian adults living in Nashville, Tennessee, USA. CD4+ T cells were enriched through magnetic negative selection, after which naive cells were positively selected on CD45RA and the remaining negative fraction served as the memory subset. Blood was obtained by leukapheresis, after which PBMCs were separated by Ficoll-Histopaque density gradient centrifugation and cryopreserved in liquid nitrogen vapor phase. Purity and quantity of every magnetically sorted T cell population were checked by analytical flow cytometry. Each sorted fraction had its genomic DNA isolated and then quantified by UV absorbance on a Nanodrop 2000c. Using the deep immunoSEQ assay, multiplex PCR amplified TCR CDR3 regions from genomic DNA. Genomic DNA extracted from each cell subset was distributed evenly over all wells of several immunoSEQ 96-well plates, and each plate served as one replicate. Each replicate PCR for sorted subsets received about 210 ng genomic DNA, equal to around 32,000 T cell genomes. Purified libraries were measured with a Qubit 3.0 fluorometer, size-checked on a Bioanalyzer 2100, and measured again with the KAPA Library Quantification kit. Every immunoSEQ 96-well plate was sequenced on a dedicated single-read 150-cycle Illumina NextSeq 550 flow cell. In the paper's pipeline: Because the immunoSEQ output included only junctional sequences and no quality scores, the filtering could not be the same as the filtering used for full-length reads. Sequences were annotated with PyIR, a Python wrapper for IgBLAST v1.9, and V/J genes and CDR3 were assigned using IMGT germline references. Reads were removed for weak V/J assignments (E-value above 1e-6), missing CDR3, stop codons, out-of-frame junctions, or ambiguous translated residues. V3J clonotypes were defined as sequences sharing the same inferred V gene, J gene, and CDR3 amino acid sequence. Percentage overlap between repertoires was calculated by dividing the number of shared unique clonotypes by the size of the smaller repertoire. Repertoire richness was assessed with RTK rarefaction, the Chao1 estimator, and Recon v2.1 estimates of unobserved clonotypes. Generation probabilities were computed with OLGA for all TCRbeta clonotypes obtained by the gDNA method from a handful of donors. TCRdb re-hosts the immuneACCESS table, in-frame sequences only. Its copies lack some clones; in the studies checked, an unresolved V gene accounts for under half of them, and the cause for the rest is not known. The D gene and trimming were derived from the DNA, and the V and J assignments and clone size from that table. Here the sample has 2 million to 2.5 million clones; about 90% occur a single time. Approximately 0.41% of the sample is held by the ten biggest clonotypes.

Of note for this clone: Its antigen target is currently unknown. Base quality data are lacking; no much larger clone is found one base away.

After removal of 2 bases from V and 4 bases from J, the junction retains 3 bases not matched to a gene. The CDR3 covers 15 residues, taking in both the cysteine and the phenylalanine. Only CDR3 DNA is held: 45 bases, read in frame from base 1. CDR1 and CDR2 are drawn from the germline V gene: MDHEN, SYDVKM. The chain was built from TRBV28 and TRBJ2-1; TRBD2 fits 9 bases in the junction. This clonotype originated in a man aged 18 to 35 in good health. Some clones in this sample may be carry-over from other donors' samples. The sample was naive CD4+ T cells from PBMCs. The cell subset or site tag for this specimen amounts to: CD45RA+ positively selected. In nucleotide form, the sequence is TGTGCCAGCAGTTTAAGGACTAGCGCTTACAATGAGCAGTTCTTC. The translation is CASSLRTSAYNEQFF.